Below are 28 T cell receptor beta chains sequenced from a single sample in a study of blood T cell repertoires in COVID-19. TCRdb's table, derived via immunoSEQ multiplex PCR, lists solely in-frame clones and lacks some. This sample yields 200,000 to 250,000 clones, of which 82% are seen a single time; roughly 8% belongs to the top ten. Source material: peripheral blood. The receptor source for this set is a woman at least 80 years old with COVID-19, enrolled during active disease.

V gene TRBV19 combines with J gene TRBJ1-1; D is unresolved. CDR3 length: 16 amino acids. In germline, CDR1 is LNHDA, CDR2 SQIVND (reference sequence). V was clipped by 1 base and J by 0 bases, with 12 bases between them. The CDR3 reads CASSIVTKRMNTEAFF. The CDR3 region has the DNA TGTGCCAGTAGTATAGTCACAAAAAGAATGAACACTGAAGCTTTCTTT. Drawing the rest from reference TRBV19 and TRBJ1-1, the complete variable domain is DGGITQSPKYLFRKEGQNVTLSCEQNLNHDAMYWYRQDPGQGLRLIYYSQIVNDFQKGDIAEGYSVSREKKESFPLTVTSAQKNPTAFYLCASSIVTKRMNTEAFFGQGTRLTVV.

J is TRBJ2-7 and V is TRBV5-1, with unresolved D. The V end lost 0 bases, the J end lost 2 bases, and 9 bases lay between the germline ends. This CDR3 is built from 14 residues. Looked up from germline, CDR1 is SGHRS and CDR2 is YFSETQ. Written as DNA, the CDR3 is TGCGCCAGCAGCTTGGTTGTACAGCCCTACGAGCAGTACTTC. Translated: CASSLVVQPYEQYF.

This chain uses TRBV5-6 with TRBJ2-7; 7 bases map to TRBD1. The CDR3 length is 15 residues. CDR1 is SGHDT, CDR2 YYEEEE, per germline. Trimming took 1 base from V and 3 from J; bases not matched to a gene: 7. CDR3 in amino acids: CASSLSTGVNYEQYF. The CDR3 DNA reads TGTGCCAGCAGCTTGTCTACAGGGGTAAACTACGAGCAGTACTTC.

This chain uses TRBV6-1 with TRBJ2-1; TRBD2 matches at 8 bases. The CDR3 contains 15 residues. The germline gives CDR1 MNHNS, CDR2 SASEGT. V was pared by 3 bases and J by 10 bases, with 11 bases of the junction left unmatched. The CDR3 reads CASSDFSGGPWEQFF. The DNA of the CDR3 is TGTGCCAGCAGTGATTTTTCGGGAGGGCCCTGGGAGCAGTTCTTC.

In this sample, this clone turned up a few times. The chain combines TRBV6-5 with TRBJ1-6; 7 nucleotides line up with TRBD1. CDR3 length: 15 residues. The V gene's germline CDR1 is MNHEY and CDR2 SVGAGI. The V gene end was trimmed by 2 bases and the J gene end by 10 bases; junction bases not matched to a gene: 8. This CDR3 is CASSYQQGLKSPLHF. CDR3 bases: TGTGCCAGCAGTTACCAACAGGGGTTGAAGTCACCCCTCCACTTT.

A few counts support this clone. The chain combines TRBV30 with TRBJ1-5; tentative D call: TRBD1 (5 bases). The V gene lost 7 bases and the J gene lost 9 bases, with 22 bases spanning the gap. There are 14 residues in the CDR3. Germline CDR1 reads GTSNPN; CDR2 reads SVGIG (reference sequence). The CDR3 reads CALGGVDYGVPQHF. The CDR3 DNA is TGTGCCTTAGGAGGGGTGGATTACGGAGTGCCCCAGCATTTT.

A word on this clone: The same CDR3 also results from other DNA sequences found in this sample. The chain recombines TRBV3-1 (or the pseudogene TRBV3-2) with TRBJ2-5; no clear D gene. The CDR3 runs to 12 residues. Trimming left V 1 base short and J 4 bases short, with 4 bases between. Germline CDR1 is LGHDT and CDR2 is YNNKEL (reference sequence). The CDR3 sequence is CASSQVRETQYF. CDR3 nucleotides: TGTGCCAGCAGCCAAGTCAGAGAGACCCAGTACTTC.

The V gene is TRBV5-1, the J gene TRBJ2-5; unclear D gene. CDR1 and CDR2 from the germline V gene are SGHRS and YFSETQ. With 0 bases removed from V and 2 bases from J, the gap between germline ends came to 8 bases. The CDR3 has 14 residues. CDR3 protein: CASSLAVLQETQYF. Here the CDR3 DNA reads TGCGCCAGCAGCTTGGCGGTCTTACAAGAGACCCAGTACTTC.

The gene calls are TRBV5-1 and TRBJ2-3, with TRBD1 as a possible D gene (5 bases). The CDR3 sequence is 14 residues long. Trimming cost V 4 bases and J 2 bases, with 11 bases left between them. Germline lookup yields CDR1 SGHRS and CDR2 YFSETQ. The CDR3, as DNA: TGCGCCAGCAGCCCAGGACAACCCACAGATACGCAGTATTTT. This gives the protein CASSPGQPTDTQYF.

The chain is built from TRBV6-5 and TRBJ1-2; 7 nucleotides match TRBD1. This CDR3 has 15 residues. Trimming at V came to 5 bases and at J to 0 bases, leaving 6 bases not matched to a gene. CDR1 MNHEY and CDR2 SVGAGI come from the germline V gene. The CDR3 loop reads CASSPQGNPNYGYTF. The CDR3 nucleotides read TGTGCCAGCAGTCCACAGGGGAACCCTAACTATGGCTACACCTTC.

This rearrangement joins TRBV5-1 to TRBJ1-1; a possible D gene is TRBD1 (5 bases). This CDR3 contains 16 residues. Deletions cut 0 bases from V and 1 base from J, with 13 bases between. Germline CDR1 is SGHRS and CDR2 is YFSETQ. CDR3: CASSLVGRGRNTEAFF. CDR3 DNA: TGCGCCAGCAGCTTGGTGGGGCGGGGCAGGAACACTGAAGCTTTCTTT.

This clone was seen a few times. The sample carries other DNA sequences with the same CDR3. The rearrangement joins TRBV9 to TRBJ1-5; 8 nucleotides align to TRBD1. The CDR3 loop spans 15 amino acids. The trim removed 2 bases at V and 4 bases at J, leaving 5 bases unmatched. In germline, CDR1 is SGDLS, CDR2 YYNGEE. The CDR3 nucleotides are TGTGCCAGCAGCGTGACAGGGGAAGGGAATCAGCCCCAGCATTTT. Residues: CASSVTGEGNQPQHF.

This sequence joins TRBV7-3 and TRBJ2-1; TRBD2 agrees at 7 bases. The germline CDR1 and CDR2 sequences are SGHTA and FQGTGA. This CDR3 contains 15 residues. V dropped 4 bases and J dropped 2; count of bases not matched to a gene: 5. CDR3 nucleotide sequence: TGTGCCAGCAGCTCTTTAGCGGGCCCCTACAATGAGCAGTTCTTC. It translates to CASSSLAGPYNEQFF.

This chain links TRBV30 with TRBJ1-5; 8 bases map to TRBD1. Unmatched junction bases numbered 4, after V lost 6 bases and J lost 3 bases. The V gene's germline CDR1 is GTSNPN and CDR2 SVGIG (reference sequence). There are 13 residues in the CDR3. CDR3 nucleotide sequence: TGTGCCTGCGGACAGGGTTACAATCAGCCCCAGCATTTT. Protein sequence: CACGQGYNQPQHF.

This clone turned up a few times. The chain couples TRBV25-1 to TRBJ2-1; the match to TRBD1 covers 7 bases. Germline values: CDR1 MGHDK, CDR2 SYGVNS. Trimming removed 6 bases from V and 13 bases from J; junction bases left unmatched: 6. CDR3 length equals 11 residues. CDR3 nucleotides: TGTGCCAGCAGCCGACAGGGCTTTCAGTTCTTC. Its translation: CASSRQGFQFF.

V gene TRBV5-4 combines with J gene TRBJ1-2, with a tentative D call TRBD1 (6 bases). CDR3 length: 17 amino acids. Germline-derived CDR1 and CDR2 are SGHNT and YYREEE (reference sequence). V gave up 2 bases and J gave up 5 bases, with 22 bases separating them. The chain's CDR3 is CASSLGTYRAAGYGYTF. The CDR3 DNA follows: TGTGCCAGCAGCTTAGGTACTTACAGGGCCGCCGGTTATGGCTACACCTTC.

V is TRBV6-4 and J is TRBJ2-2, with 9 bases matching TRBD1. The J segment lost 3 bases and the V segment lost 7 bases, leaving 6 bases of the junction unmatched. Germline loops: CDR1 MRHNA, CDR2 SNTAGT. The CDR3 length is 15 residues. The DNA for the CDR3 is TGTGCCAGCAAGATAGACAGGGGGTACACCGGGGAGCTGTTTTTT. This encodes CASKIDRGYTGELFF.

This chain links TRBV5-1 with TRBJ2-3, with TRBD1 as a possible D gene (5 bases). Trimming shortened V by 4 bases and J by 0 bases, and 12 bases separated the two germline ends. Germline lookup yields CDR1 SGHRS and CDR2 YFSETQ. This CDR3 contains 15 residues. The CDR3 reads CASSHQGSSTDTQYF. CDR3 bases: TGCGCCAGCAGCCACCAGGGATCTAGCACAGATACGCAGTATTTT.

This clone was detected once. The germline gene is not matched at one end of the junction; a read error may be the cause. V is TRBV6-2 or TRBV6-3 and J is TRBJ1-4; TRBD1 might be the D (6 bases). CDR1 is MNHEY and CDR2 is SVGEGT in the germline V gene. CDR3 length equals 14 residues. The CDR3 loop reads CASSYGGAKEKLFF. CDR3 coding DNA: TGTGCCAGCAGTTACGGGGGGGCTAAAGAAAAACTGTTTTTT.

This chain connects TRBV3-1 (or the pseudogene TRBV3-2) to TRBJ2-1; 11 bases agree with TRBD2. V trimming: 9 bases; J trimming: 4 bases; junction bases outside the gene matches: 5. Germline CDR1 reads LGHDT; CDR2 reads YNNKEL (reference sequence). The CDR3 runs to 14 residues. The DNA for the CDR3 is TGTGCCAGTGTAGCGGGAGGGGTATACAATGAGCAGTTCTTC. Translation: CASVAGGVYNEQFF.

This clone has a single count. The rearrangement links TRBV5-1 to TRBJ1-2, with 7 bases identical to TRBD1. The CDR3 covers 15 residues. The ends lost 2 bases at V and 2 bases at J; junction bases unmatched: 6. Germline V gene sequence: CDR1 SGHRS, CDR2 YFSETQ. The CDR3: CASSFTRDSNYGYTF. DNA of the CDR3: TGCGCCAGCAGCTTTACCCGGGACAGCAACTATGGCTACACCTTC.

Written as DNA, the CDR3 is TGTGCCAGCAGCTCCCTTAACAGGGGTTACGAGCAGTACTTC. It codes for CASSSLNRGYEQYF. V and J are TRBV28 and TRBJ2-7; TRBD1 matches 7 bases. Trimming at V came to 6 bases and at J to 4 bases, leaving 9 bases not matched to a gene. Germline assignment: CDR1 MDHEN and CDR2 SYDVKM. This CDR3 region has 14 residues. Supplemented by reference TRBV28 and TRBJ2-7, the full variable domain reads DVKVTQSSRYLVKRTGEKVFLECVQDMDHENMFWYRQDPGLGLRLIYFSYDVKMKEKGDIPEGYSVSREKKERFSLILESASTNQTSMYLCASSSLNRGYEQYFGPGTRLTVT.

The chain recombines TRBV6-2 or TRBV6-3 with TRBJ2-7; 7 bases agree with TRBD1. The V gene end was trimmed by 0 bases and the J gene end by 2 bases; junction bases not matched to a gene: 4. Germline V CDR1 and CDR2: MNHEY, SVGEGT. The CDR3 totals 15 residues. CDR3 loop: CASSYSTGNPYEQYF. CDR3 nucleotide sequence: TGTGCCAGCAGTTACTCGACAGGGAATCCCTACGAGCAGTACTTC.

The chain carries TRBV4-2 and TRBJ2-5; D is perhaps TRBD2 (5 bases). Germline CDR1 LGHNA, CDR2 YNFKEQ. V was clipped by 4 bases and J by 3 bases, with 9 bases between them. This CDR3 spans 13 amino acids. DNA for the CDR3: TGTGCCAGCAGCCTTAGCGAGAAAGAGACCCAGTACTTC. This sequence encodes CASSLSEKETQYF.

The chain recombines TRBV7-2 with TRBJ2-7; maybe TRBD1 (5 bases). Trimming cost V 7 bases and J 4 bases, with 17 bases left between them. This CDR3 comprises 14 residues. The V gene's germline CDR1 is SGHTA and CDR2 FQGNSA. The CDR3 bases are TGTGCCAGCACCTCACGGGCAGGGTGGTACGAGCAGTACTTC. It encodes CASTSRAGWYEQYF. The full variable domain, in which reference TRBV7-2 and TRBJ2-7 provide the parts outside the CDR3, is GAGVSQSPSNKVTEKGKDVELRCDPISGHTALYWYRQSLGQGLEFLIYFQGNSAPDKSGLPSDRFSAERTGGSVSTLTIQRTQQEDSAVYLCASTSRAGWYEQYFGPGTRLTVT.

The chain couples TRBV2 to TRBJ2-7; 7 bases agree with TRBD1. Germline CDR1 SNHLY, CDR2 FYNNEI. With 7 bases clipped from V and 6 bases from J, the junction kept 9 bases outside the gene matches. This CDR3 contains 13 residues. The CDR3 DNA is TGTGCCAGCACAAAGGACAGGCTCCCCGAGCAGTACTTC. Encoded protein: CASTKDRLPEQYF.

V is TRBV5-1 and J is TRBJ2-2, with TRBD1 matching over 7 bases. CDR3 length equals 16 residues. V was pared by 4 bases and J by 1 base, with 7 bases of the junction left unmatched. The germline gives CDR1 SGHRS, CDR2 YFSETQ. The CDR3 DNA reads as TGCGCCAGCAGCCCTCGACAGGGCGGGAACACCGGGGAGCTGTTTTTT. Its protein product is CASSPRQGGNTGELFF. The variable domain in full, completed from reference TRBV5-1 and TRBJ2-2, reads KAGVTQTPRYLIKTRGQQVTLSCSPISGHRSVSWYQQTPGQGLQFLFEYFSETQRNKGNFPGRFSGRQFSNSRSEMNVSTLELGDSALYLCASSPRQGGNTGELFFGEGSRLTVL.

About this clone: Distinct nucleotide sequences in the sample also encode this CDR3. This chain joins TRBV2 and TRBJ1-1; D uncertain. Germline CDR1 SNHLY, CDR2 FYNNEI. This CDR3 comprises 14 residues. Trimming pared 6 bases from V and 1 base from J, leaving 12 bases between. CDR3 amino acids: CASSARTANTEAFF. The CDR3 DNA is TGTGCCAGCAGCGCTCGTACAGCGAACACTGAAGCTTTCTTT.